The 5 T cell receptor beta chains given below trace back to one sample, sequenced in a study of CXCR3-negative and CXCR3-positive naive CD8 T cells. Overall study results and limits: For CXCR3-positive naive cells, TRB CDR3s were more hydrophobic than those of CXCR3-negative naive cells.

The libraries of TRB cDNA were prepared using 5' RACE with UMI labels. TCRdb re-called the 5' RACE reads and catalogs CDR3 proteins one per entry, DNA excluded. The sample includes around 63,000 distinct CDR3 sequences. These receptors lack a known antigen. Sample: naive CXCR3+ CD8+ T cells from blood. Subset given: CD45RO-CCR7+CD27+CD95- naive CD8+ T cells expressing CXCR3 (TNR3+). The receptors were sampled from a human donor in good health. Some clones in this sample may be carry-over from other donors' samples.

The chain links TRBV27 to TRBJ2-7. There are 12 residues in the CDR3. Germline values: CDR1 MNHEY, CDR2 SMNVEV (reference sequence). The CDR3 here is CASSFDGHEQYF.

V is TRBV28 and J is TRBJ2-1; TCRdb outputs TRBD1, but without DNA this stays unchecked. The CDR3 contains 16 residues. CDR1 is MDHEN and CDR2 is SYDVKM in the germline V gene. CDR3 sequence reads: CASSLPPGELYNEQFF.

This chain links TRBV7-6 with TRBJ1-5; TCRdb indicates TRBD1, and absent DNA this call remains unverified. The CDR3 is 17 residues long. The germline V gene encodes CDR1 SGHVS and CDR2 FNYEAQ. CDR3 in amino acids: CASSLGDGAGLRQPQHF.

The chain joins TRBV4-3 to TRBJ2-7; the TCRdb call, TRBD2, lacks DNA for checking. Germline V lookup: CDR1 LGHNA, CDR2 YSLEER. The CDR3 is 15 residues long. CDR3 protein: CASSQEQRGAYEQYF.

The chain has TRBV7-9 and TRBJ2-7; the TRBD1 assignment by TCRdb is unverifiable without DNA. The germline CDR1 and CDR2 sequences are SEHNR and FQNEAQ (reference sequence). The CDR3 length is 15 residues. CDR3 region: CASSLARDRVGEQYF.